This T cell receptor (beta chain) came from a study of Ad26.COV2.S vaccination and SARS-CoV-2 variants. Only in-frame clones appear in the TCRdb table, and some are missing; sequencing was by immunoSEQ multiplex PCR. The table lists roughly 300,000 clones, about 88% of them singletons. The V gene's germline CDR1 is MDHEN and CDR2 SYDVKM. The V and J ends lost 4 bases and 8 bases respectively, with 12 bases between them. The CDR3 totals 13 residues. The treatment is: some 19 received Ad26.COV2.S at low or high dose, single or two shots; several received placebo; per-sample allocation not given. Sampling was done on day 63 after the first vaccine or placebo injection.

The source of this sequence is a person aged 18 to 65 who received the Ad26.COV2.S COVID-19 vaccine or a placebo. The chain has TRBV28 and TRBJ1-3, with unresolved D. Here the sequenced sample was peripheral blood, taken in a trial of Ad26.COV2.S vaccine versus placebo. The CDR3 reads CASSSPAPHTIYF. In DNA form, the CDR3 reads TGTGCCAGCAGTTCCCCTGCTCCCCACACCATATATTTT.